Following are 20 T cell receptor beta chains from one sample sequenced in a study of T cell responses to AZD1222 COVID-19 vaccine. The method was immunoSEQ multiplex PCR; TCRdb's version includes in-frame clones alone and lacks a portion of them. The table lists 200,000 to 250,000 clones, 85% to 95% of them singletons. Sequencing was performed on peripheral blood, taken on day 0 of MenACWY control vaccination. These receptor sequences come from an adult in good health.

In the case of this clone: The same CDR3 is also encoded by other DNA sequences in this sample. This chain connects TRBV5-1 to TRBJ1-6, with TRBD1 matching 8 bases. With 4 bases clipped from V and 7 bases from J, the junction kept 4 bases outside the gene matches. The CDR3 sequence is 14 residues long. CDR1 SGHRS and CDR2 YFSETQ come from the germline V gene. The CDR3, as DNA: TGCGCCAGCAGCCCCGGACAGGGAAATTCACCCCTCCACTTT. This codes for CASSPGQGNSPLHF.

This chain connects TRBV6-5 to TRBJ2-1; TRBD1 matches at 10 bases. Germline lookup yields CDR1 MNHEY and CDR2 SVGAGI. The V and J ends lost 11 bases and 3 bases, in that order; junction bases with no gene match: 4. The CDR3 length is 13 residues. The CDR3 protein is CASDRGLYNEQFF. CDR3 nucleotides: TGTGCCTCAGACAGGGGGCTCTACAATGAGCAGTTCTTC.

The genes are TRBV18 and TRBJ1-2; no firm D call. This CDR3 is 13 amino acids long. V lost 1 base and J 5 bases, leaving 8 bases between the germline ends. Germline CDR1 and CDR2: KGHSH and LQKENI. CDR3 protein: CASSPRREYGYTF. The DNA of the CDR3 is TGTGCCAGCTCACCACGCCGGGAATATGGCTACACCTTC.

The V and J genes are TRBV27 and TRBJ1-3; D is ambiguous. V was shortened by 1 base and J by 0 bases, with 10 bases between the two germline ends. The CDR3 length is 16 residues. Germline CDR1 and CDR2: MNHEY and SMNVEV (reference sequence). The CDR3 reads CASSLYGDLSGNTIYF. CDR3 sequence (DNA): TGTGCCAGCAGTTTATATGGGGATCTCTCTGGAAACACCATATATTTT.

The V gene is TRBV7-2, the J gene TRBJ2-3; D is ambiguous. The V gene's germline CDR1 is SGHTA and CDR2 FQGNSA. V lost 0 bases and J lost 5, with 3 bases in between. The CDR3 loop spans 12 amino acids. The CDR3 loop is CASSLARDTQYF. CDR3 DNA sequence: TGTGCCAGCAGCTTAGCTCGAGATACGCAGTATTTT.

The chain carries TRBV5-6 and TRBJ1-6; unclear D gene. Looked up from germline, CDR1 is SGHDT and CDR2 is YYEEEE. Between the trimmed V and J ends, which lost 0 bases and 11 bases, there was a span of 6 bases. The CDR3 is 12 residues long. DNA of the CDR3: TGTGCCAGCAGCTTGGGGGTGCCACCCCTCCACTTT. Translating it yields CASSLGVPPLHF.

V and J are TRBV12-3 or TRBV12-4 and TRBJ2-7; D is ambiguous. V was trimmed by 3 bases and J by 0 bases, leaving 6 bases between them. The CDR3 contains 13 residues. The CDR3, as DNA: TGTGCCAGCAGTTTCGGCATCTCCTACGAGCAGTACTTC. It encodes CASSFGISYEQYF.

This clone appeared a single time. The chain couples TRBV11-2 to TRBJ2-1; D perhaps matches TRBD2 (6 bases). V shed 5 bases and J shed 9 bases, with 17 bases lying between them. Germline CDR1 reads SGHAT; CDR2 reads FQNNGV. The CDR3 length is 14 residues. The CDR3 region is CASSHTGTLAEQFF. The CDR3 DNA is TGTGCCAGCAGCCACACCGGGACTCTGGCTGAGCAGTTCTTC.

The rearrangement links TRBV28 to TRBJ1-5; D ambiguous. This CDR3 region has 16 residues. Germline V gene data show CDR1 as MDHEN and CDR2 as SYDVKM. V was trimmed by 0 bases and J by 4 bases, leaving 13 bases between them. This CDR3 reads CASSLWGRLGNQPQHF. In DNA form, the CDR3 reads TGTGCCAGCAGTTTATGGGGCAGGCTAGGGAATCAGCCCCAGCATTTT.

The CDR3 nucleotides read TGTGCCAGCAGTGGGGGGGACAGGGGGCGCAATCAGCCCCAGCATTTT. This gives the protein CASSGGDRGRNQPQHF. The chain couples TRBV6-1 to TRBJ1-5, with TRBD1 identical over 12 bases. The germline gives CDR1 MNHNS, CDR2 SASEGT. The V gene end was trimmed by 4 bases and the J gene end by 2 bases; junction bases not matched to a gene: 3. This CDR3 has 16 amino acids.

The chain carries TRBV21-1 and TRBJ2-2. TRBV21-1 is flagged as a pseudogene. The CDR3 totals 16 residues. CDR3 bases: TGTGCCAGCAGTAACAGTTGGACGGTGAACACCGGGGAGCTGTTTTTT. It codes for CASSNSWTVNTGELFF.

DNA for the CDR3: TGTGCCAGCAGCTTAGCAGGGATTCGAGGCTACACCTTC. It specifies CASSLAGIRGYTF. The rearrangement uses TRBV7-2 and TRBJ1-2; D ambiguous. Trimming shortened V by 0 bases and J by 8 bases, and 10 bases separated the two germline ends. Germline CDR1 and CDR2: SGHTA and FQGNSA. This CDR3 comprises 13 residues.

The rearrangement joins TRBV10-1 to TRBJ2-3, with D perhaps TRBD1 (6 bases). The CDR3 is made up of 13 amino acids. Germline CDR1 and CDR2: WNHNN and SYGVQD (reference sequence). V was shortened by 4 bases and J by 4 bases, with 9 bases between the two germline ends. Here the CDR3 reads CASSGQVADTQYF. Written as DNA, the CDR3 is TGCGCCAGCAGTGGACAGGTGGCAGATACGCAGTATTTT.

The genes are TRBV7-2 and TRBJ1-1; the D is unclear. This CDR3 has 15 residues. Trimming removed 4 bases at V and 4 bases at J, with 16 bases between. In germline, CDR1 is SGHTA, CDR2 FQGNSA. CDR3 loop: CASSSQAGGGTEAFF. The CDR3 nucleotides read TGTGCCAGCAGCTCGCAGGCAGGCGGAGGCACTGAAGCTTTCTTT.

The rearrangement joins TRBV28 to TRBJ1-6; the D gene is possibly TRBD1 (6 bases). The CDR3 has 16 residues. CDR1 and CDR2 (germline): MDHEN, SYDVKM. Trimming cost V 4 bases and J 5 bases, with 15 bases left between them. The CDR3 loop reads CASSYLGQQNNSPLHF. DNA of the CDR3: TGTGCCAGCAGTTACCTCGGACAGCAAAATAATTCACCCCTCCACTTT. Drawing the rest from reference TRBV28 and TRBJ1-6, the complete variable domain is DVKVTQSSRYLVKRTGEKVFLECVQDMDHENMFWYRQDPGLGLRLIYFSYDVKMKEKGDIPEGYSVSREKKERFSLILESASTNQTSMYLCASSYLGQQNNSPLHFGNGTRLTVT.

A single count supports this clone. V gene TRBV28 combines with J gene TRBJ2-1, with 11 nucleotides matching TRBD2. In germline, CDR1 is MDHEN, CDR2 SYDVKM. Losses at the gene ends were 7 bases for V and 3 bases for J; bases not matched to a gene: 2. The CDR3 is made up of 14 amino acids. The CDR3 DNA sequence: TGTGCCAGCACGCTAGCGGGGGGCTACAATGAGCAGTTCTTC. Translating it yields CASTLAGGYNEQFF.

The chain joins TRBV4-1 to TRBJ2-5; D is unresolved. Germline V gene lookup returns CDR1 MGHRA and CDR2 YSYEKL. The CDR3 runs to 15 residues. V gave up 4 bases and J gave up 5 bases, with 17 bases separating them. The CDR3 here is CASSLDGAGRETQYF. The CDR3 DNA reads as TGCGCCAGCAGCCTAGACGGAGCCGGTAGGGAGACCCAGTACTTC.

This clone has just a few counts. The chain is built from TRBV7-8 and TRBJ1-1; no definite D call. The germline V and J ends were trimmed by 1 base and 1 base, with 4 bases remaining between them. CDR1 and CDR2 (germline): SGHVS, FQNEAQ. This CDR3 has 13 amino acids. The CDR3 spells CASSLGWNTEAFF. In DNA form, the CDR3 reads TGTGCCAGCAGCTTAGGGTGGAACACTGAAGCTTTCTTT. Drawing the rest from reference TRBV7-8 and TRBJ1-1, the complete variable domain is GAGVSQSPRYKVAKRGQDVALRCDPISGHVSLFWYQQALGQGPEFLTYFQNEAQLDKSGLPSDRFFAERPEGSVSTLKIQRTQQEDSAVYLCASSLGWNTEAFFGQGTRLTVV.

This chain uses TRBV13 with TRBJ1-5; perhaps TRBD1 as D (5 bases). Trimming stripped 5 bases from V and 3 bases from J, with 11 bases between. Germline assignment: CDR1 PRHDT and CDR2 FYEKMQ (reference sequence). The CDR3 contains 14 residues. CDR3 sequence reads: CASSRRGYNQPQHF. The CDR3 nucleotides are TGTGCCAGCAGCCGACGGGGCTACAATCAGCCCCAGCATTTT.

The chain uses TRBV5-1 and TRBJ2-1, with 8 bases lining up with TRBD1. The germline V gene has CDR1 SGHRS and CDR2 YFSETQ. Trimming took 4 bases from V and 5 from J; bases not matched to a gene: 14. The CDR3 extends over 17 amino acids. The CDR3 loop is CASSPPLPRGRNNEQFF. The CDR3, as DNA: TGCGCCAGCAGCCCGCCCCTTCCCAGGGGGCGCAACAATGAGCAGTTCTTC. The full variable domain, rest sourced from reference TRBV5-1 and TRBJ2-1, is KAGVTQTPRYLIKTRGQQVTLSCSPISGHRSVSWYQQTPGQGLQFLFEYFSETQRNKGNFPGRFSGRQFSNSRSEMNVSTLELGDSALYLCASSPPLPRGRNNEQFFGPGTRLTVL.